The sequence of this T cell receptor (beta chain) was determined in a study of shared clonotypes between healthy human individuals. The table came from immunoSEQ multiplex PCR; TCRdb's copy has only in-frame clones and leaves some out. The table has approximately 1.4 million clones, 98% seen once. The V gene's germline CDR1 is LNHNV and CDR2 YYDKDF (reference sequence). Trimming removed 4 bases at V and 7 bases at J, with 19 bases between. This CDR3 has 15 amino acids. This TCR derives from a man aged 25 to 45 in good health. The gene calls are TRBV15 and TRBJ1-1, with D perhaps matching TRBD1 (6 bases). Sequences were obtained from naive CD4+ T cells sorted from blood. Sample subset: CD45RA+ positively selected. In nucleotides, the CDR3 is TGTGCCACCAGCACGGGTAGGGGGGATAAGGGTGAAGCTTTCTTT. Amino acids: CATSTGRGDKGEAFF.